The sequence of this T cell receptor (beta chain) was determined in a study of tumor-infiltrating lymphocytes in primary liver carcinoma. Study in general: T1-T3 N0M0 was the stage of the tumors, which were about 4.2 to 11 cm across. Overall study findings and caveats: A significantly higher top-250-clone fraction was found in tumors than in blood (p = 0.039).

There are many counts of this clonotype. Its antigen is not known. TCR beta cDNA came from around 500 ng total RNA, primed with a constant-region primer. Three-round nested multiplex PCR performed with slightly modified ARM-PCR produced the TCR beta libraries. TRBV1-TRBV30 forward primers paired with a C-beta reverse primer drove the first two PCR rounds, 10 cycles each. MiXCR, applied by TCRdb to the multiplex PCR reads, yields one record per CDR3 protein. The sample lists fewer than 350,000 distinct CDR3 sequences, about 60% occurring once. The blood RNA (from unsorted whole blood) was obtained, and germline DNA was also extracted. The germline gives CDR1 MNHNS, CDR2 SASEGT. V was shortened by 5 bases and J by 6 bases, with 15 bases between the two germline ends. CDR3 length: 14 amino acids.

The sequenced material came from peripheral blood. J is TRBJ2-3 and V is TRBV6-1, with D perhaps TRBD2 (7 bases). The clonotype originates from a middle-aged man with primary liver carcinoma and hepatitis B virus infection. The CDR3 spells CASSLGGGVDTQYF. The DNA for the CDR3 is TGTGCCAGCAGTCTAGGGGGAGGGGTGGATACGCAGTATTTT.